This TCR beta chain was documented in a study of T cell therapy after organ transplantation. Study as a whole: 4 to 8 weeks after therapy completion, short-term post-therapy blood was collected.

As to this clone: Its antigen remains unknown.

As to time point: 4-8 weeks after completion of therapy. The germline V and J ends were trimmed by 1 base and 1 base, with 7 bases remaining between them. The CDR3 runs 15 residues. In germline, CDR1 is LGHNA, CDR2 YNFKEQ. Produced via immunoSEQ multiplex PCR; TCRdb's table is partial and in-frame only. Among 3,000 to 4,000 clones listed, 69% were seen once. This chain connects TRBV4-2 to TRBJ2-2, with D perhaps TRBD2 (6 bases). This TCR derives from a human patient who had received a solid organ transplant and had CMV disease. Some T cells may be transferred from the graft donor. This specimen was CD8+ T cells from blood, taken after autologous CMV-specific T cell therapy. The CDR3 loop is CASSQAGENTGELFF. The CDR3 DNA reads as TGTGCCAGCAGCCAAGCGGGAGAGAACACCGGGGAGCTGTTTTTT.